The 17 T cell receptor beta chains reported below all come from one sample, sequenced in a study of blood T cell repertoires in COVID-19. TCRdb keeps only in-frame clones here, not all; method: immunoSEQ multiplex PCR. The data show around 150,000 clones, about 80% seen once. Sequencing was carried out using peripheral blood. The receptors derive from a woman older than 75 with acute or convalescent COVID-19.

The chain combines TRBV5-1 with TRBJ1-1, with TRBD1 matching over 9 bases. The ends lost 1 base at V and 0 bases at J; junction bases unmatched: 7. The germline V gene has CDR1 SGHRS and CDR2 YFSETQ. The CDR3 length is 17 residues. CDR3 region: CASSLLTGGGMNTEAFF. The CDR3 nucleotides read TGCGCCAGCAGCTTGCTCACAGGGGGCGGGATGAACACTGAAGCTTTCTTT.

The rearrangement links TRBV6-2 or TRBV6-3 to TRBJ2-2; possibly TRBD2 for D (6 bases). Looked up from germline, CDR1 is MNHEY and CDR2 is SVGEGT. This CDR3 has 16 amino acids. V was cut by 6 bases and J by 3 bases, with 17 bases left in between. In DNA form, the CDR3 reads TGTGCCAGCAGCCTACCGAGCGGGTCCTACACCGGGGAGCTGTTTTTT. Translating it yields CASSLPSGSYTGELFF.

The V and J genes are TRBV18 and TRBJ1-5; D is unresolved. Trimming cost V 3 bases and J 6 bases, with 15 bases left between them. Germline-derived CDR1 and CDR2 are KGHSH and LQKENI. The CDR3 runs to 15 residues. Written as DNA, the CDR3 is TGTGCCAGCTCACCGGGTGGAGTCTACGGTCAGCCCCAGCATTTT. Translated, it gives CASSPGGVYGQPQHF.

CDR3 loop: CASSIGVAGVNEQFF. CDR3 nucleotides: TGTGCCAGCAGTATCGGGGTAGCGGGAGTCAATGAGCAGTTCTTC. The chain employs TRBV6-5 and TRBJ2-1, with 9 bases matching TRBD2. Germline CDR1 MNHEY, CDR2 SVGAGI. The junction had 8 bases not matched to a gene; V was cut back by 5 bases and J by 6 bases. The CDR3 sequence is 15 residues long.

This clone was seen a few times. This sequence joins TRBV7-2 and TRBJ2-5; TRBD2 matches at 16 bases. In germline, CDR1 is SGHTA, CDR2 FQGNSA. The V and J ends lost 1 base and 9 bases, in that order; junction bases with no gene match: 5. The CDR3 loop spans 16 amino acids. The CDR3 is CASSLVGLAGGRPQYF. Written as DNA, the CDR3 is TGTGCCAGCAGCTTAGTGGGACTAGCGGGAGGGAGGCCCCAGTACTTC.

The J gene is TRBJ1-1, the V gene TRBV11-3; possible D gene TRBD1, 6 bases. The germline gives CDR1 SGHNT, CDR2 YENEEA. CDR3 length equals 13 residues. Trimming stripped 8 bases from V and 2 bases from J, with 12 bases between. This chain's CDR3 is CASGLGANTEAFF. DNA of the CDR3: TGTGCCAGCGGCCTGGGGGCCAACACTGAAGCTTTCTTT. Variable domain in full (rest from reference TRBV11-3 and TRBJ1-1): EAGVVQSPRYKIIEKKQPVAFWCNPISGHNTLYWYLQNLGQGPELLIRYENEEAVDDSQLPKDRFSAERLKGVDSTLKIQPAELGDSAVYLCASGLGANTEAFFGQGTRLTVV.

V and J are TRBV10-3 and TRBJ2-1, with 9 bases aligning to TRBD2. The CDR3 spans 15 residues. V trimming: 4 bases; J trimming: 6 bases; junction bases outside the gene matches: 7. Germline CDR1 and CDR2: ENHRY and SYGVKD. The CDR3 bases are TGTGCCATCAGTGGGTTCCTAGCGGGACCCAATGAGCAGTTCTTC. This translates into CAISGFLAGPNEQFF.

The count of this clone is one. The chain couples TRBV18 to TRBJ2-3, with TRBD1 matching over 8 bases. The germline CDR1 and CDR2 sequences are KGHSH and LQKENI. This CDR3 has 14 amino acids. The V gene end was trimmed by 4 bases and the J gene end by 5 bases; junction bases not matched to a gene: 5. CDR3 nucleotides: TGTGCCAGCTCACTCCAGGGGGCGGGAGATACGCAGTATTTT. Amino acids: CASSLQGAGDTQYF.

V is TRBV5-1 and J is TRBJ1-3, with unresolved D. The CDR3 totals 13 residues. V was shortened by 4 bases and J by 4 bases, with 9 bases between the two germline ends. Germline V gene sequence: CDR1 SGHRS, CDR2 YFSETQ. The CDR3, as DNA: TGCGCCAGCAGCAACCATGAGGGAAACACCATATATTTT. Its translation: CASSNHEGNTIYF.

The chain couples TRBV7-2 to TRBJ1-5; TRBD1 aligns across 7 bases. The J segment lost 5 bases and the V segment lost 1 base, leaving 5 bases of the junction unmatched. The germline gives CDR1 SGHTA, CDR2 FQGNSA. The CDR3 is made up of 15 amino acids. The CDR3 DNA follows: TGTGCCAGCAGCTTAGTGGGACAGCTCGATCAGCCCCAGCATTTT. Translation: CASSLVGQLDQPQHF.

The chain uses TRBV12-5 and TRBJ1-6, with D maybe TRBD1 (5 bases). Deletions cut 2 bases from V and 9 bases from J, with 11 bases between. This CDR3 is built from 14 residues. Germline CDR1 LGHNT, CDR2 FRNRAP. CDR3 nucleotide sequence: TGTGCTAGTGGTTTGCTCGGAGGGGCTTCACCCCTCCACTTT. Its protein is CASGLLGGASPLHF.

The chain couples TRBV20-1 to TRBJ2-7, with TRBD2 as a possible D gene (5 bases). V was cut by 3 bases and J by 3 bases, with 12 bases left in between. This CDR3 has 13 amino acids. Germline values: CDR1 DFQATT, CDR2 SNEGSKA (reference sequence). The CDR3 sequence: CSASSGSGYEQYF. The DNA for the CDR3 is TGCAGTGCTAGTTCTGGAAGCGGCTACGAGCAGTACTTC.

The chain is built from TRBV28 and TRBJ2-7; 7 bases fit TRBD1. Unmatched junction bases numbered 5, after V lost 6 bases and J lost 3 bases. Germline values: CDR1 MDHEN, CDR2 SYDVKM. The CDR3 loop spans 13 amino acids. For the CDR3, the DNA is TGTGCCAGCAGCCCCTGGGACAGCTACGAGCAGTACTTC. It is translated as CASSPWDSYEQYF.

J is TRBJ1-3 and V is TRBV7-9, with D possibly matching TRBD1 (5 bases). V lost 5 bases, J lost 4 bases, and 15 bases lay in between. This CDR3 comprises 15 residues. CDR1 is SEHNR and CDR2 is FQNEAQ in the germline V gene (reference sequence). The CDR3 region is CASSRAGLRGNTIYF. CDR3 coding DNA: TGTGCCAGCAGCCGCGCGGGGCTAAGAGGAAACACCATATATTTT.

This clone was picked up a small number of times. The chain couples TRBV5-1 to TRBJ2-2; 8 bases are shared with TRBD2. CDR3 length: 15 residues. The junction had 6 bases not matched to a gene; V was cut back by 5 bases and J by 3 bases. Germline V gives CDR1 SGHRS, CDR2 YFSETQ. CDR3 loop: CASRDPAGDTGELFF. The CDR3 DNA reads TGCGCCAGCAGAGACCCAGCGGGGGACACCGGGGAGCTGTTTTTT.

This clone was detected only once. V and J are TRBV11-2 and TRBJ1-2; a possible D gene is TRBD1 (5 bases). V was cut by 0 bases and J by 4 bases, with 21 bases left in between. Per the germline V gene, CDR1 is SGHAT and CDR2 is FQNNGV. The CDR3 loop spans 18 amino acids. CDR3 residues: CASSLDLLTGGGTYGYTF. The CDR3 DNA is TGTGCCAGCAGCTTAGATCTGCTGACCGGGGGTGGTACCTATGGCTACACCTTC.

This clone has a single count. The chain uses TRBV25-1 and TRBJ1-5; 9 bases are a match to TRBD1. Trimming took 6 bases from V and 0 from J; bases not matched to a gene: 3. Germline V gene lookup returns CDR1 MGHDK and CDR2 SYGVNS. The CDR3 has 15 amino acids. In nucleotides, the CDR3 is TGTGCCAGCAGGGGACAGGGCGGTAGCAATCAGCCCCAGCATTTT. This sequence encodes CASRGQGGSNQPQHF.